These 20 T cell receptor beta chains were sequenced from one sample in a study of cytomegalovirus exposure and HLA in healthy donors. The PCR had 60 Vbeta and 13 Jbeta primers. TCRdb keeps only in-frame clones here, not all; method: immunoSEQ multiplex PCR. The data contain about 190,000 clones, around 80% of them singletons. What was sequenced was PBMCs. The receptors stem from a man aged 18-30 years in good health and CMV-seronegative.

Concerning this clone itself: This CDR3 is missing its conserved last phenylalanine or tryptophan, likely due to a read error. This rearrangement joins TRBV13 to TRBJ2-7, with a possible D match to TRBD1 (6 bases). V lost 0 bases, J lost 2 bases, and 8 bases lay in between. Looked up from germline, CDR1 is PRHDT and CDR2 is FYEKMQ (reference sequence). The CDR3 contains 14 residues. The CDR3 nucleotides read TGTGCCAGCAGCTTAGGGGGGGCCCCCTACGAGCAGTACCTC. Protein product: CASSLGGAPYEQYL.

J is TRBJ2-7 and V is TRBV6-5; 7 bases match TRBD1. V shed 6 bases and J 5 bases; nucleotides not matched to a gene: 4. The germline CDR1 and CDR2 sequences are MNHEY and SVGAGI. The CDR3 extends over 12 amino acids. The DNA for the CDR3 is TGTGCCAGCAGCCCGACAGGGAACGAGCAGTACTTC. Protein product: CASSPTGNEQYF.

The genes are TRBV4-2 and TRBJ2-1; D is undetermined. V was pared by 1 base and J by 10 bases, with 5 bases between. The CDR3 has 11 amino acids. Germline V lookup: CDR1 LGHNA, CDR2 YNFKEQ. The CDR3 sequence: CASSQGAEQFF. CDR3 nucleotide sequence: TGTGCCAGCAGCCAAGGGGCAGAGCAGTTCTTC.

This chain uses TRBV25-1 with TRBJ2-5; 13 positions agree with TRBD2. Germline V gene lookup returns CDR1 MGHDK and CDR2 SYGVNS. Germline trimming cut 3 bases from V and 5 bases from J; bases unmatched to any gene: 6. The CDR3 runs to 16 residues. CDR3 sequence reads: CASSDLGLAGEETQYF. For the CDR3, the DNA is TGTGCCAGCAGTGACCTCGGACTAGCGGGGGAGGAGACCCAGTACTTC.

The CDR3 DNA is TGTGCCAGCAGCTTATCACGGCTAGCGGGGGGGCCAAGGAACAATGAGCAGTTCTTC. Translated: CASSLSRLAGGPRNNEQFF. The chain joins TRBV7-2 to TRBJ2-1, with 12 bases that match TRBD2. The CDR3 totals 19 residues. With V trimmed by 2 bases and J by 5 bases, 13 bases remained unmatched. Looked up from germline, CDR1 is SGHTA and CDR2 is FQGNSA.

This chain joins TRBV11-2 and TRBJ2-5; D possibly corresponds to TRBD2 (6 bases). Trimming shortened V by 0 bases and J by 2 bases, and 10 bases separated the two germline ends. This CDR3 region has 15 residues. CDR1 and CDR2 (germline): SGHAT, FQNNGV. The CDR3 sequence: CASSLDLGGQETQYF. The CDR3 bases are TGTGCCAGCAGCTTAGATCTGGGGGGTCAAGAGACCCAGTACTTC.

The chain recombines TRBV18 with TRBJ2-5; 8 bases agree with TRBD2. Germline-derived CDR1 and CDR2 are KGHSH and LQKENI. V was pared by 3 bases and J by 5 bases, with 2 bases of the junction left unmatched. The CDR3 is 13 residues long. CDR3 DNA: TGTGCCAGCTCACCCCCGGGAGGGGAGACCCAGTACTTC. Protein product: CASSPPGGETQYF.

The rearrangement joins TRBV7-2 to TRBJ2-5; D call uncertain. The CDR3 has 16 residues. V was cut by 4 bases and J by 2 bases, with 17 bases left in between. Germline V gene lookup returns CDR1 SGHTA and CDR2 FQGNSA. The CDR3 protein is CASSSSWVAGQETQYF. The CDR3 DNA reads TGTGCCAGCAGCTCGTCTTGGGTCGCAGGTCAAGAGACCCAGTACTTC.

The V call is TRBV29-1, the J call TRBJ2-7; D remains unclear. Per germline, CDR1 SQVTM and CDR2 ANQGSEA. This CDR3 has 12 residues. The V end lost 7 bases, the J end lost 2 bases, and 12 bases lay between the germline ends. DNA of the CDR3: TGCAGCGGTAGGCTAGATCCCTACGAGCAGTACTTC. Protein product: CSGRLDPYEQYF.

The chain employs TRBV5-4 and TRBJ2-1; 10 nucleotides match TRBD2. The CDR3 is made up of 17 amino acids. V lost 0 bases to trimming and J lost 4 bases; unmatched junction nucleotides: 7. CDR1 and CDR2 (germline): SGHNT, YYREEE (reference sequence). The CDR3 nucleotides are TGTGCCAGCAGCTTGGGGGCTAGCGGGAGTGCGTACAATGAGCAGTTCTTC. The encoded protein is CASSLGASGSAYNEQFF.

The chain uses TRBV5-6 and TRBJ2-5, with D possibly TRBD2 on 5 matching bases. The CDR3 extends over 14 amino acids. Per germline, CDR1 SGHDT and CDR2 YYEEEE. V lost 6 bases and J lost 1, with 13 bases in between. Here the CDR3 DNA reads TGTGCCAGCACCCGAACGGGAAGCCAAGAGACCCAGTACTTC. Translation gives CASTRTGSQETQYF.

This clone has only one observation. This chain uses TRBV5-1 with TRBJ1-2; D uncertain. The CDR3 length is 17 residues. Germline loops: CDR1 SGHRS, CDR2 YFSETQ. V was clipped by 3 bases and J by 4 bases, with 22 bases between them. This CDR3 reads CASSSGTRVIEGYGYTF. The CDR3 region has the DNA TGCGCCAGCAGCTCGGGCACCCGGGTTATCGAGGGCTATGGCTACACCTTC.

The DNA of the CDR3 is TGCGCCAGCAGTGTGCACCGTGGGACAGGCGTTAACTATGGCTACACCTTC. It encodes CASSVHRGTGVNYGYTF. The chain carries TRBV10-2 and TRBJ1-2; TRBD1 matches at 8 bases. The germline V gene has CDR1 WSHSY and CDR2 SAAADI. V dropped 4 bases and J dropped 1; count of bases not matched to a gene: 11. This CDR3 region has 17 residues.

This clone was seen just once. The chain combines TRBV4-2 with TRBJ1-4; 8 bases map to TRBD1. The CDR3 is made up of 17 amino acids. Trimming removed 3 bases from V and 8 bases from J; junction bases left unmatched: 14. Germline V gives CDR1 LGHNA, CDR2 YNFKEQ. The CDR3 nucleotides are TGTGCCAGCAGCCACGATTATACCGGGACAGGTGTGGAAAAACTGTTTTTT. This encodes CASSHDYTGTGVEKLFF.

The chain recombines TRBV11-3 with TRBJ2-5; 9 positions match TRBD1. Trimming cost V 5 bases and J 3 bases; bases outside gene matches: 7. The CDR3 is 15 residues long. The germline V gene has CDR1 SGHNT and CDR2 YENEEA. The CDR3: CASSRRTGDKETQYF. CDR3 DNA: TGTGCCAGCAGCCGAAGGACAGGGGACAAAGAGACCCAGTACTTC. The full variable domain, completed using reference TRBV11-3 and TRBJ2-5, is EAGVVQSPRYKIIEKKQPVAFWCNPISGHNTLYWYLQNLGQGPELLIRYENEEAVDDSQLPKDRFSAERLKGVDSTLKIQPAELGDSAVYLCASSRRTGDKETQYFGPGTRLLVL.

The chain employs TRBV4-3 and TRBJ2-3; a weak D match, TRBD2 (7 bases). Germline loops: CDR1 LGHNA, CDR2 YSLEER. CDR3 length: 17 residues. Trimming took off 4 bases at V and 2 bases at J, with 19 bases between the two ends. CDR3 nucleotides: TGCGCCAGCAGCCCGATGTACGGGGGGCTAGACACAGATACGCAGTATTTT. Translating it yields CASSPMYGGLDTDTQYF.

The chain links TRBV21-1 to TRBJ2-1; the table calls TRBD2, which could not be checked here. TRBV21-1 represents a pseudogene. This CDR3 is 19 amino acids long. CDR3 residues: CASSNSTWTVLSSYNEQFF. CDR3 DNA sequence: TGTGCCAGCAGCAATTCGACGTGGACTGTCTTAAGCTCCTACAATGAGCAGTTCTTC.

This clone showed up just a few times. The J gene is TRBJ2-3, the V gene TRBV27; 11 bases fit TRBD2. In germline, CDR1 is MNHEY, CDR2 SMNVEV (reference sequence). The CDR3 is 16 residues long. The trim removed 6 bases at V and 5 bases at J, leaving 10 bases unmatched. The DNA for the CDR3 is TGTGCCAGCAGCACCGCACTAGCGGGAGTGGAAGATACGCAGTATTTT. Its translation: CASSTALAGVEDTQYF.

In nucleotides, the CDR3 is TGTGCCAGCAGCCGGAAGCGGGAGGGCCCCAATGAGCAGTTCTTC. It translates to CASSRKREGPNEQFF. The chain links TRBV7-8 to TRBJ2-1, with 10 bases lining up with TRBD2. J lost 6 bases, V lost 5 bases, and 7 bases had no gene match. CDR3 size: 15 residues. Germline lookup yields CDR1 SGHVS and CDR2 FQNEAQ.

V and J are TRBV10-3 and TRBJ2-7; possibly TRBD1 for D (5 bases). The CDR3 totals 15 residues. The V gene lost 6 bases and the J gene lost 2 bases, with 17 bases spanning the gap. In germline, CDR1 is ENHRY, CDR2 SYGVKD. This chain's CDR3 is CAISSGFIVAYEQYF. The CDR3 DNA is TGTGCCATCAGCTCAGGGTTTATTGTCGCCTACGAGCAGTACTTC.